The 14 T cell receptor beta chains below were found in one sample sequenced in a study of CD8 T cells in Susac syndrome. With random hexamers, reverse transcription was performed on about 0.5 to 1 ug of RNA. TCRdb itself ran the immunoSEQ multiplex PCR reads through MiXCR, one entry per CDR3 protein. The top ten hold 0.1% of the sample, which has about 210,000 distinct CDR3 sequences, approximately 93% seen once. Sequenced sample: CD4+ T cells from PBMCs. Receptor source: a human donor in good health.

The chain couples TRBV9 to TRBJ2-3; 7 bases are shared with TRBD1. CDR3 length equals 15 residues. The J segment lost 0 bases and the V segment lost 1 base, leaving 2 bases of the junction unmatched. Germline V lookup: CDR1 SGDLS, CDR2 YYNGEE. CDR3 in DNA: TGTGCCAGCAGCGTAACACAGGGGAGCACAGATACGCAGTATTTT. Translated: CASSVTQGSTDTQYF. Full variable domain (missing parts from reference TRBV9 and TRBJ2-3): DSGVTQTPKHLITATGQRVTLRCSPRSGDLSVYWYQQSLDQGLQFLIQYYNGEERAKGNILERFSAQQFPDLHSELNLSSLELGDSALYFCASSVTQGSTDTQYFGPGTRLTVL.

This chain uses TRBV6-6 with TRBJ2-1; no clear D gene. The CDR3 covers 14 residues. Deletions cut 8 bases from V and 5 bases from J, with 16 bases between. CDR1 and CDR2 (germline): MNHNY, SVGAGI (reference sequence). DNA of the CDR3: TGTGCCAGCGGACGAAAGGCCCTGGACAATGAGCAGTTCTTC. This translates into CASGRKALDNEQFF.

A single count supports this clonotype. The gene calls are TRBV7-2 and TRBJ2-1; the D is unclear. The length of the CDR3 is 14 residues. CDR1 is SGHTA and CDR2 is FQGNSA in the germline V gene. The V end was cut by 5 bases, the J end by 3 bases, with 11 bases between. The CDR3 here is CASSVSVGYNEQFF. The DNA of the CDR3 is TGTGCCAGCAGCGTCTCGGTGGGCTACAATGAGCAGTTCTTC. The full variable domain, its missing parts supplied by reference TRBV7-2 and TRBJ2-1, is GAGVSQSPSNKVTEKGKDVELRCDPISGHTALYWYRQSLGQGLEFLIYFQGNSAPDKSGLPSDRFSAERTGGSVSTLTIQRTQQEDSAVYLCASSVSVGYNEQFFGPGTRLTVL.

The gene calls are TRBV4-1 and TRBJ1-1, with D tentatively TRBD1 (5 bases). From germline, CDR1 is MGHRA and CDR2 YSYEKL. Trimming left V 0 bases short and J 9 bases short, with 14 bases between. The length of the CDR3 is 14 residues. The CDR3 DNA follows: TGCGCCAGCAGCCAAGATCCACACAGGCCCCAAGCTTTCTTT. Protein sequence: CASSQDPHRPQAFF.

V and J are TRBV11-2 and TRBJ2-4; 7 nucleotides match TRBD1. This CDR3 contains 16 residues. With V trimmed by 5 bases and J by 0 bases, 7 bases remained unmatched. Germline lookup yields CDR1 SGHAT and CDR2 FQNNGV. CDR3 nucleotides: TGTGCCAGCAGCGTATTCCAGGGGGTAGCCAAAAACATTCAGTACTTC. This codes for CASSVFQGVAKNIQYF.

V usage is TRBV28 and J usage is TRBJ2-7; TRBD1 might be the D (5 bases). Germline assignment: CDR1 MDHEN and CDR2 SYDVKM. The CDR3 sequence is 14 residues long. Trimming removed 2 bases from V and 2 bases from J, with 10 bases in between. CDR3 loop: CASSLTQAPYEQYF. The DNA for the CDR3 is TGTGCCAGCAGTTTAACACAGGCCCCCTACGAGCAGTACTTC.

This chain uses TRBV20-1 with TRBJ1-1, with D tentatively TRBD1 (5 bases). V lost 5 bases and J 0 bases, leaving 13 bases between the germline ends. This CDR3 spans 14 amino acids. Germline CDR1 reads DFQATT; CDR2 reads SNEGSKA (reference sequence). This CDR3 reads CSAAPGTLNTEAFF. As DNA, the CDR3 is TGCAGTGCTGCTCCCGGGACTTTGAACACTGAAGCTTTCTTT.

CDR3: CATSRAGVSYRYTF. Written as DNA, the CDR3 is TGTGCCACTTCAAGGGCGGGAGTTTCCTATCGGTACACCTTC. The chain carries TRBV19 and TRBJ1-2; D unclear. Trimming stripped 10 bases from V and 11 bases from J, with 26 bases between. The CDR3 length is 14 residues. The germline CDR1 and CDR2 sequences are LNHDA and SQIVND (reference sequence).

The chain employs TRBV10-3 and TRBJ2-3; 8 nucleotides line up with TRBD2. Germline V gives CDR1 ENHRY, CDR2 SYGVKD. The CDR3 extends over 15 amino acids. V was clipped by 6 bases and J by 2 bases; unmatched bases: 7. This CDR3 is CAIRLAGTPTDTQYF. DNA of the CDR3: TGTGCCATCAGGTTAGCGGGGACGCCCACAGATACGCAGTATTTT.

The rearrangement links TRBV12-3 or TRBV12-4 to TRBJ2-5; D gene uncertain. The V gene lost 6 bases and the J gene lost 5 bases, with 10 bases spanning the gap. CDR3 size: 12 residues. CDR3 sequence: CASSLLVETQYF. CDR3 coding DNA: TGTGCCAGCAGCCTCTTGGTGGAGACCCAGTACTTC.

The rearrangement links TRBV6-2 or TRBV6-3 to TRBJ2-5, with D unclear. Germline V CDR1 and CDR2: MNHEY, SVGEGT. The CDR3 consists of 13 residues. With 2 bases removed from V and 2 bases from J, the gap between germline ends came to 6 bases. The CDR3 loop reads CASSYGQQETQYF. In nucleotides, the CDR3 is TGTGCCAGCAGTTACGGGCAGCAAGAGACCCAGTACTTC.

The CDR3 DNA reads TGCGCCAGCAGCTGGGACATCTCGAGCGGAAAACTGTTTTTT. Its translation: CASSWDISSGKLFF. The chain couples TRBV5-1 to TRBJ1-4, with D maybe TRBD1 (6 bases). Trimming removed 3 bases from V and 10 bases from J, with 16 bases in between. The germline gives CDR1 SGHRS, CDR2 YFSETQ. The CDR3 totals 14 residues.

The rearrangement links TRBV6-2 or TRBV6-3 to TRBJ2-7; D ambiguous. Germline CDR1 is MNHEY and CDR2 is SVGEGT. This CDR3 has 14 residues. Deletions cut 4 bases from V and 6 bases from J, with 16 bases between. In nucleotides, the CDR3 is TGTGCCAGCAGTTTCCCTACCCGTTCTGGCGAGCAGTACGTC. Translated: CASSFPTRSGEQYV.

The chain combines TRBV7-9 with TRBJ2-3; 7 nucleotides agree with TRBD2. Germline assignment: CDR1 SEHNR and CDR2 FQNEAQ (reference sequence). J lost 0 bases, V lost 5 bases, and 5 bases had no gene match. This CDR3 is built from 15 residues. The CDR3 nucleotides read TGTGCCAGCAGCCCTACTAGCGCCAGCACAGATACGCAGTATTTT. Translation gives CASSPTSASTDTQYF.